The clone carrying this T cell receptor beta chain was observed at least ten times. Other nucleotide sequences in the sample specify the same CDR3. This record belongs to a study of shared clonotypes between healthy human individuals. Overall study: The composition of the donors was a couple of women and three men aged 18 to 49.

The germline V gene has CDR1 SGDLS and CDR2 YYNGEE. CDR3 length: 12 amino acids. Trimming shortened V by 0 bases and J by 5 bases, and 4 bases separated the two germline ends. Spread over ten immunoSEQ deep assay plates, unsorted PBMC DNA underwent sequencing. Here immunoSEQ multiplex PCR was the method, and the copy in TCRdb shows in-frame clones only, minus some. The table has about 520,000 clones, around 73% seen once. The sequence was obtained from a woman in her 40s in good health. Some clones in this sample may be carry-over from other donors' samples. The sequenced material came from PBMCs. The chain recombines TRBV9 with TRBJ2-3; D gene uncertain. CDR3 bases: TGTGCCAGCAGCGTAGCGGGAGATACGCAGTATTTT. Its translation: CASSVAGDTQYF.